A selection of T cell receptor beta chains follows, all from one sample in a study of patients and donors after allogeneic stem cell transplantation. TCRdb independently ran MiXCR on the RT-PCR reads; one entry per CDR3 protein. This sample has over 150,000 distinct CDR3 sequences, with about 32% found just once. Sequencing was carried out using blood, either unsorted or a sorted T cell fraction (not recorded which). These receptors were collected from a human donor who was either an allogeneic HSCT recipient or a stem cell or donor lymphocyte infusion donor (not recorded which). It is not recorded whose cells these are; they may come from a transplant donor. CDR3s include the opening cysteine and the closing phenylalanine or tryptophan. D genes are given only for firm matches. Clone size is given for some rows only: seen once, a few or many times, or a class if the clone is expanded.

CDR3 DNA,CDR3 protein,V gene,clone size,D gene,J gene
TGCAGTGCTAGAGGGACAGACTATAATTCACCCCTCCACTTT,CSARGTDYNSPLHF,TRBV20-1,-,-,TRBJ1-6
TGTGCCAGCACCGAAAGTCCGGGACAGGGGCAGCCCCAGCATTTT,CASTESPGQGQPQHF,TRBV2,-,TRBD1,TRBJ1-5
TGTGCCATCTCCAGGGGGGTTGGCTACTACAATGAGCAGTTCTTC,CAISRGVGYYNEQFF,TRBV27,-,-,TRBJ2-1
TGTGCCACCAGCCCGATCGACAGGCGAGGCAAAAAACTGTTTTTT,CATSPIDRRGKKLFF,TRBV15,-,-,TRBJ1-4
TGTGCCAGCAGCCCGAGGGGGGGGGCCTCCTACGAGCAGTACTTC,CASSPRGGASYEQYF,TRBV28,-,-,TRBJ2-7
TGTGCCAGCAGCGTAGTGATAACTCCGGGGTATGGCTACACCTTC,CASSVVITPGYGYTF,TRBV9,-,-,TRBJ1-2
TGTGCCAGCAGCTTAAATGCCCGTCCAGGGATAGATCAGCCCCAGCATTTT,CASSLNARPGIDQPQHF,TRBV7-8,few,-,TRBJ1-5
TGTGCCAGCAGTTTTCTGGCAGGGGGACTAGCCAAAAACATTCAGTACTTC,CASSFLAGGLAKNIQYF,TRBV28,few,-,TRBJ2-4
TGTGCCAGCACCCGGGCAGTGGGTTACGAGCAGTACTTC,CASTRAVGYEQYF,TRBV6-5,-,-,TRBJ2-7
TGTGCCAGCAGCCTCCAAGCGGGAGCATCGACAGATACGCAGTATTTT,CASSLQAGASTDTQYF,TRBV7-2,many,TRBD2,TRBJ2-3
TGCGCCAGCAGCCAAGCCGCAGACAGGTTATCCTACGAGCAGTACTTC,CASSQAADRLSYEQYF,TRBV4-3,-,-,TRBJ2-7
TGTGCCAGCAGCTTTATCTACGAGCAGTACTTC,CASSFIYEQYF,TRBV5-6,few,-,TRBJ2-7
TGTGCCAGCAGTTCTCGGACTAGCGCGGGGAAGACCCAGTACTTC,CASSSRTSAGKTQYF,TRBV6-5,-,TRBD2,TRBJ2-5
TGTGCCAGCAGATTACTAGCAAATGAGCAGTTCTTC,CASRLLANEQFF,TRBV6-2/TRBV6-3,-,-,TRBJ2-1
TGTGCCAGCAGTTTTGGGGTGGACAATCAGCCCCAGCATTTT,CASSFGVDNQPQHF,TRBV27,few,-,TRBJ1-5
TGTGCCAGCAGTGGGGCCTGGGACTACTATGGCTACACCTTC,CASSGAWDYYGYTF,TRBV6-5,many,-,TRBJ1-2
TGCAGTGCTAGAGTTTACGGGTCAAGTACCGGTACAAGTGAGCAGTTCTTC,CSARVYGSSTGTSEQFF,TRBV20-1,few,-,TRBJ2-1
TGTGCCACCAGCAGAGCTGGAAGAACTGAAGCTTTCTTT,CATSRAGRTEAFF,TRBV15,few,-,TRBJ1-1
TGTGCCATCAGTCCAGCGGTACAAGAGACCCAGTACTTC,CAISPAVQETQYF,TRBV10-3,few,-,TRBJ2-5
TGTGCCAGCAGTTTGCCCGGGACCAGCAAAAACATTCAGTACTTC,CASSLPGTSKNIQYF,TRBV12-3/TRBV12-4,-,-,TRBJ2-4
TGCGCCAGCAGCCTGTGGGACTCCTACAATGAGCAGTTCTTC,CASSLWDSYNEQFF,TRBV5-1,few,-,TRBJ2-1
TGTGCCAGCAGCTTAAGATCAGGCCCACCTGGAAACACCATATATTTT,CASSLRSGPPGNTIYF,TRBV7-2,few,-,TRBJ1-3
TGTGCCAGCAGCCCAGACAGGAAAGAGACCCAGTACTTC,CASSPDRKETQYF,TRBV7-8,-,-,TRBJ2-5
TGCGCCAGCAGCTTGGTGAGGGGTGATTCACCCCTCCACTTT,CASSLVRGDSPLHF,TRBV5-1,many,-,TRBJ1-6
TGTGCCAGCAGCCTACTATTTGATAATACCTACAATGAGCAGTTCTTC,CASSLLFDNTYNEQFF,TRBV14,few,-,TRBJ2-1